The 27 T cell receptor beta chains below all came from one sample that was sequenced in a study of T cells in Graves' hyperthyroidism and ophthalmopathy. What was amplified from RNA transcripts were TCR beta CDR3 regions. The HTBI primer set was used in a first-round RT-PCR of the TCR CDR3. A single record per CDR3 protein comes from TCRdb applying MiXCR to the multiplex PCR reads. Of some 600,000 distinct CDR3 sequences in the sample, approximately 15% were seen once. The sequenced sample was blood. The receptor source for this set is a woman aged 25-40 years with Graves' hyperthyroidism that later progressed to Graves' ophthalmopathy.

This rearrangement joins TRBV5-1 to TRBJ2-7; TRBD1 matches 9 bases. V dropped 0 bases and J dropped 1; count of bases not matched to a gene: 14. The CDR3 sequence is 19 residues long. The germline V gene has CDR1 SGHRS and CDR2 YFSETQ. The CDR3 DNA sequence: TGCGCCAGCAGCTTGGGGGGAATTGCCGGGACAGGGTTGTCCTACGAGCAGTACTTC. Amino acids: CASSLGGIAGTGLSYEQYF.

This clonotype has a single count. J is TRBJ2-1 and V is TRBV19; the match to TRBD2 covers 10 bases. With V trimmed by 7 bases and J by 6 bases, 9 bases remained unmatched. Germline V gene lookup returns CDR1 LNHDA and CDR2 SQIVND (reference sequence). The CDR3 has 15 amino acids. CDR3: CASTHRTSGPNEQFF. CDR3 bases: TGTGCCAGTACCCATAGGACTAGCGGACCCAATGAGCAGTTCTTC.

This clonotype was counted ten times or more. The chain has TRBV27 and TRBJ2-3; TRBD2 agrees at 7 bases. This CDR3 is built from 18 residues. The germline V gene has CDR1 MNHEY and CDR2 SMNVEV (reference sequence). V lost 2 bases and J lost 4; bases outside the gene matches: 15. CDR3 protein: CASSLAPRGLVGSDTQYF. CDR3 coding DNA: TGTGCCAGCAGTTTAGCCCCAAGAGGACTAGTGGGTTCAGATACGCAGTATTTT.

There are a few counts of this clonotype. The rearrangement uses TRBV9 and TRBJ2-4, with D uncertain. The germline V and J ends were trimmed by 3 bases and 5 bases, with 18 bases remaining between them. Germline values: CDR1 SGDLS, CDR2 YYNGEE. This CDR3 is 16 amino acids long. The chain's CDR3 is CASSAYPRNRENIQYF. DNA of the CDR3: TGTGCCAGCAGCGCATATCCTCGGAATCGCGAAAACATTCAGTACTTC.

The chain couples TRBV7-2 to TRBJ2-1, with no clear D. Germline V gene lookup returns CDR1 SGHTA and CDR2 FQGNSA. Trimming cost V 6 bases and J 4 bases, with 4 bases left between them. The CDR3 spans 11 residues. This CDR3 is CASRQYNEQFF. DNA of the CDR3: TGTGCCAGCAGACAGTACAATGAGCAGTTCTTC.

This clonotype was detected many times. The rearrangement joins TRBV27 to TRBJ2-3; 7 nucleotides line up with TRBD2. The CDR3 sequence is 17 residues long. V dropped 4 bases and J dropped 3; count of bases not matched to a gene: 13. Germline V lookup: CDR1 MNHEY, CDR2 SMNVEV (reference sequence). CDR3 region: CASSSHGRQRITDTQYF. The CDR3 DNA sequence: TGTGCCAGCAGTTCACACGGGAGGCAGCGGATAACAGATACGCAGTATTTT.

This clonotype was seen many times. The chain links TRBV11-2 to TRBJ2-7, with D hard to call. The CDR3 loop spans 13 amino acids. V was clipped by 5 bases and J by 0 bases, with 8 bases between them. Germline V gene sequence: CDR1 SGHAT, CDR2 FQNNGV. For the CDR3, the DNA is TGTGCCAGCAGCCCCTCTCTCTCCTACGAGCAGTACTTC. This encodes CASSPSLSYEQYF.

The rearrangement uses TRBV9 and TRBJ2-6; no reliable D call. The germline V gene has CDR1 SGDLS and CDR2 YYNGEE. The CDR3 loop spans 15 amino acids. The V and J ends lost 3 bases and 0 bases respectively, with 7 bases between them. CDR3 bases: TGTGCCAGCAGCGCACCCCCCTCTGGGGCCAACGTCCTGACTTTC. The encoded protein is CASSAPPSGANVLTF.

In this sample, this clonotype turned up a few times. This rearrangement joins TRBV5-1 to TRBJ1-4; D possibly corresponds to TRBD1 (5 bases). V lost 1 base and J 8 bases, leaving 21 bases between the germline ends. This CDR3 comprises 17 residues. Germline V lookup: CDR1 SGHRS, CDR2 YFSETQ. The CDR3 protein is CASSLYLSGGEGEKLFF. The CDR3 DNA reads TGCGCCAGCAGCTTGTATCTGAGTGGGGGAGAGGGCGAAAAACTGTTTTTT.

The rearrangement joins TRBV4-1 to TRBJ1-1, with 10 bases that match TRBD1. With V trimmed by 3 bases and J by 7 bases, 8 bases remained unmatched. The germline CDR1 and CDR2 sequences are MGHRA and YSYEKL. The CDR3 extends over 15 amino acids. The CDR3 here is CASSHTGTGDYEAFF. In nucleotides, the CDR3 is TGCGCCAGCAGCCATACCGGGACAGGGGACTATGAAGCTTTCTTT.

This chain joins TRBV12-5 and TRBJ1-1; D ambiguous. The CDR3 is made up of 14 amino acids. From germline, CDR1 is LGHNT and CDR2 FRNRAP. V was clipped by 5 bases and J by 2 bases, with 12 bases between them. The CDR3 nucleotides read TGTGCTAGTGGTCTCTTAACCATAAACACTGAAGCTTTCTTT. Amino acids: CASGLLTINTEAFF.

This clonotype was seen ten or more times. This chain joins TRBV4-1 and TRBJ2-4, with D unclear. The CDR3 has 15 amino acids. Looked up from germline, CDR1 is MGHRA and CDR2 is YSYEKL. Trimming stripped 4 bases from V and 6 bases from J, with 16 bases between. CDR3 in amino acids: CASSPYHQAVNIQYF. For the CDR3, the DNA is TGCGCCAGCAGCCCCTACCACCAGGCCGTAAACATTCAGTACTTC.

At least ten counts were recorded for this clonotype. The CDR3 bases are TGTGCCAGCAGTGAAGGGGGCGCGGTCCATGAGCAGTTCTTC. Translating it yields CASSEGGAVHEQFF. The chain combines TRBV2 with TRBJ2-1; D is perhaps TRBD1 (5 bases). V was cut by 1 base and J by 8 bases, with 12 bases left in between. The CDR3 has 14 amino acids. CDR1 and CDR2 from the germline V gene are SNHLY and FYNNEI.

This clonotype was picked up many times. The CDR3: CASRPGLPYEKLFF. The CDR3 DNA sequence: TGTGCCAGCAGGCCGGGACTGCCTTATGAAAAACTGTTTTTT. The rearrangement links TRBV6-1 to TRBJ1-4; D may be TRBD1 (5 bases). Per the germline V gene, CDR1 is MNHNS and CDR2 is SASEGT. Trimming shortened V by 6 bases and J by 6 bases, and 14 bases separated the two germline ends. The CDR3 sequence is 14 residues long.

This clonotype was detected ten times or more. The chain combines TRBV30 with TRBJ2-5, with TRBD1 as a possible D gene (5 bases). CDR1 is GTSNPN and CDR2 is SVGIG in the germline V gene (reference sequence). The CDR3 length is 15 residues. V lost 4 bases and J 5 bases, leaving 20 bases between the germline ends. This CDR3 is CAWNAPGSGYETQYF. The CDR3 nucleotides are TGTGCCTGGAATGCTCCCGGGTCAGGGTATGAGACCCAGTACTTC.

The CDR3 nucleotides read TGTGCCAGCAGTGAAGCGTGGCTAGCGGGAGAAGAGACCCAGTACTTC. It specifies CASSEAWLAGEETQYF. The chain uses TRBV6-1 and TRBJ2-5; 10 bases match TRBD2. Germline loops: CDR1 MNHNS, CDR2 SASEGT. This CDR3 contains 16 residues. V trimming: 0 bases; J trimming: 3 bases; junction bases outside the gene matches: 4.

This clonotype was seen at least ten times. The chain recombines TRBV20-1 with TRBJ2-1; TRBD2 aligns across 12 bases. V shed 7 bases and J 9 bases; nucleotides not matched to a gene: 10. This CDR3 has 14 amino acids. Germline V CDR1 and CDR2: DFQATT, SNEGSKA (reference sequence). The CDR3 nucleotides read TGCAGTGGGGGTACTAGCGGGAGGAGGGTTGAGCAGTTCTTC. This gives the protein CSGGTSGRRVEQFF.

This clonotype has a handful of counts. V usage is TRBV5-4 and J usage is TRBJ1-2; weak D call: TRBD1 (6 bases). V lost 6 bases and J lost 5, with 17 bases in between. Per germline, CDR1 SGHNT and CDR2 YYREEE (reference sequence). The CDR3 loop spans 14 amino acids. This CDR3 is CASTPGHGQYGYTF. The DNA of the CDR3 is TGTGCCAGCACCCCGGGACACGGACAATATGGCTACACCTTC. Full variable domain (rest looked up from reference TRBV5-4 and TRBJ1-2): ETGVTQSPTHLIKTRGQQVTLRCSSQSGHNTVSWYQQALGQGPQFIFQYYREEENGRGNFPPRFSGLQFPNYSSELNVNALELDDSALYLCASTPGHGQYGYTFGSGTRLTVV.

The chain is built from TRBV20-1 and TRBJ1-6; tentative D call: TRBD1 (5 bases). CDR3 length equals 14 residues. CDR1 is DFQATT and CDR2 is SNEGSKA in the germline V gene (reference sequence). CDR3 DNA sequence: TGCGGGGCAATACGGACTGAACCTAATTCACCCCTCCACTTT. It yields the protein CGAIRTEPNSPLHF.

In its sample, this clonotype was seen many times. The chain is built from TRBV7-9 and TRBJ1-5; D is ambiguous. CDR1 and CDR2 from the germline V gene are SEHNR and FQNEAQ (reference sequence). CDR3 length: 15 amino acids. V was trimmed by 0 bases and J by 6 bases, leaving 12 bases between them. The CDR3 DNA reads TGTGCCAGCAGCTTAGCGTCTGTGGAAGCTCAGCCCCAGCATTTT. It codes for CASSLASVEAQPQHF.

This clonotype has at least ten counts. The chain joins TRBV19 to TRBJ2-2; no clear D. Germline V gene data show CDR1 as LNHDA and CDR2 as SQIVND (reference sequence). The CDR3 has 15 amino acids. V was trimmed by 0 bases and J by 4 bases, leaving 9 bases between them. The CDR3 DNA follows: TGTGCCAGTAGTATAGATCCGGCTATCACCGGGGAGCTGTTTTTT. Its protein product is CASSIDPAITGELFF.

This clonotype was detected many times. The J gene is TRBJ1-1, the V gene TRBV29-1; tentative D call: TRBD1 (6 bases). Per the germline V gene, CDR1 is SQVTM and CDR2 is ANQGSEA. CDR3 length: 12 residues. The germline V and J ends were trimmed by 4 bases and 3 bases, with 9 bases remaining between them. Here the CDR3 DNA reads TGCAGCGTTGTAACAGGGTACACTGAAGCTTTCTTT. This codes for CSVVTGYTEAFF.

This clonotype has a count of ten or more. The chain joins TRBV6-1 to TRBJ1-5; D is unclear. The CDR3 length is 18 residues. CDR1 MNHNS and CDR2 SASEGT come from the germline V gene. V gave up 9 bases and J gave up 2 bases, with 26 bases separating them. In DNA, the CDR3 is TGTGCCAGGGTCGACAATCGGGTACCGGGAAGGGGCAATCAGCCCCAGCATTTT. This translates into CARVDNRVPGRGNQPQHF.

In DNA form, the CDR3 reads TGTGCCAGCAGCCGGGACAGGGGGCAGGGTGGCTACACCTTC. Residues: CASSRDRGQGGYTF. The V gene is TRBV14, the J gene TRBJ1-2, with 12 bases lining up with TRBD1. CDR1 is SGHDN, CDR2 FVKESK, per germline. This CDR3 is built from 14 residues. V was pared by 4 bases and J by 7 bases, with 4 bases of the junction left unmatched.

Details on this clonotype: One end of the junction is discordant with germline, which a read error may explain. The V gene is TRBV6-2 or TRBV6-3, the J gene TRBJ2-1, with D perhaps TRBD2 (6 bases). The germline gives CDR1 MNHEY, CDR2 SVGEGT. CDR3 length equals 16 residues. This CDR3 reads CASSYSPIGRFDEQFF. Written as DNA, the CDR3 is TGTGCCAGCAGCTACTCGCCTATCGGGAGATTCGATGAGCAGTTCTTC.

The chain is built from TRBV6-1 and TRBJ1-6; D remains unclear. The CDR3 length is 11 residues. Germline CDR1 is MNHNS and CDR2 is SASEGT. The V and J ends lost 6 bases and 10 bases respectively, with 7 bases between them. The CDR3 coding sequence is TGTGCCAGCAGCGCGGAATCACCCCTCCACTTT. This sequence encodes CASSAESPLHF.

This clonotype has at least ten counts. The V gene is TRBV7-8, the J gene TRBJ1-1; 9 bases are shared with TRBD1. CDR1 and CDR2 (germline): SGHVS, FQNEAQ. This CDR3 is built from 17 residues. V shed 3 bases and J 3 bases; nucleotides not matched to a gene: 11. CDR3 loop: CASSLLQGARLDTEAFF. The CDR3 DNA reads TGTGCCAGCAGCTTGCTACAGGGGGCGCGGCTAGACACTGAAGCTTTCTTT.